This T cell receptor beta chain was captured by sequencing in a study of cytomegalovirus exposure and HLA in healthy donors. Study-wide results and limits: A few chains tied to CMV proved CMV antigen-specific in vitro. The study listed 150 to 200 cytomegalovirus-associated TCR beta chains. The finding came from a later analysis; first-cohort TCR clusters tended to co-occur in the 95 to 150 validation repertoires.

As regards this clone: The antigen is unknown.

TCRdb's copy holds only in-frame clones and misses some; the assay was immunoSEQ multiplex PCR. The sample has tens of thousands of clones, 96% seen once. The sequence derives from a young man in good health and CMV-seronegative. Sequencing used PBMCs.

The CDR3 sequence is CASRIRGYGYTF. The CDR3, as DNA: TGTGCCAGTAGAATTCGGGGCTATGGCTACACCTTC. This sequence joins TRBV19 and TRBJ1-2; D not resolved. Germline V gene data show CDR1 as LNHDA and CDR2 as SQIVND (reference sequence). This CDR3 has 12 amino acids. V gave up 6 bases and J gave up 4 bases, with 9 bases separating them.